One T cell receptor beta chain is described in this entry. These data are taken from a study of T cell responses to AZD1222 COVID-19 vaccine. V trimming: 1 base; J trimming: 2 bases; junction bases outside the gene matches: 3. CDR1 and CDR2 (germline): MNHEY, SMNVEV (reference sequence). This CDR3 is 15 amino acids long. Generated by immunoSEQ multiplex PCR, the TCRdb table keeps only in-frame clones and is missing some. Among about 150,000 clones, 90% were seen once, and the ten largest hold roughly 1.9%. The sequence derives from an adult in good health. The chain is built from TRBV27 and TRBJ2-7, with 9 bases aligning to TRBD2. The source was peripheral blood, collected on day 0 of AZD1222 vaccination. The CDR3 sequence is CASSLLASGTYEQYF. As DNA, the CDR3 is TGTGCCAGCAGTTTATTGGCTAGCGGGACCTACGAGCAGTACTTC.